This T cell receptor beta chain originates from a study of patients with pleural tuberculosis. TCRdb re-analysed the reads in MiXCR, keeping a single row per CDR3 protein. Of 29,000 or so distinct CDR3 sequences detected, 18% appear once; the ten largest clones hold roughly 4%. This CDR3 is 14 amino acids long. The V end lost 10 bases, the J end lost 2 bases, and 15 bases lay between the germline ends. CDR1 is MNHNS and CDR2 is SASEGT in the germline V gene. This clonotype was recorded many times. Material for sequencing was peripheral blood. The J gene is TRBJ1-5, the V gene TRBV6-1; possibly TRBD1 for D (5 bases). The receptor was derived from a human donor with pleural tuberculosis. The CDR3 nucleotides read TGTGCCACCGTTAGGGGAGCGGGCAATCAGCCCCAGCATTTT. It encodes CATVRGAGNQPQHF.